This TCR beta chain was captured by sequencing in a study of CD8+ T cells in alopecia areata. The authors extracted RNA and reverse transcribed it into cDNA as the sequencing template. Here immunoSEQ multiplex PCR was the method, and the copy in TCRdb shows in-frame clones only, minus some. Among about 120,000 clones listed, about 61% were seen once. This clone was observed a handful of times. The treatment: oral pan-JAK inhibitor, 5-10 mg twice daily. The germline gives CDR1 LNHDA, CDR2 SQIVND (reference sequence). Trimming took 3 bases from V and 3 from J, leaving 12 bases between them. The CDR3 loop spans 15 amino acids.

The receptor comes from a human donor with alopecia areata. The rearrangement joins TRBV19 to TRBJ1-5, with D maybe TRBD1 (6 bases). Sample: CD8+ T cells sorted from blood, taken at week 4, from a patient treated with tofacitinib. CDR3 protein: CASSIPDRYNQPQHF. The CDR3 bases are TGTGCCAGTAGTATCCCCGACAGGTACAATCAGCCCCAGCATTTT.